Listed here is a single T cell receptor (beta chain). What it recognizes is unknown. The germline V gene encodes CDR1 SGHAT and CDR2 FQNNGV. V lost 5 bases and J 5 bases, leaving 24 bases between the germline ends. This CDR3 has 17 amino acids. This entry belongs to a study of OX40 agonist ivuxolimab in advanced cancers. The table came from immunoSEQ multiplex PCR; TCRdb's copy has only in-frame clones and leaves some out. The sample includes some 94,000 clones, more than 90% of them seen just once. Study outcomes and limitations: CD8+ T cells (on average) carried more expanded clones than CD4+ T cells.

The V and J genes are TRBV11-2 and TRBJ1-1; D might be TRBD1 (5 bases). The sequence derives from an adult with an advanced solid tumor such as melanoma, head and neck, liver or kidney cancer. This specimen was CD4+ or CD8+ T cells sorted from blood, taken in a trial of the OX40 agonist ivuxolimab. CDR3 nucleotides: TGTGCCAGCAGCCCCCGGGACCTATTCCCACGAGGGACTGAAGCTTTCTTT. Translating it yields CASSPRDLFPRGTEAFF.